Presented here are 25 T cell receptor beta chains from one specimen sequenced in a study of neurological immune-mediated disorders. TCRdb ran MiXCR on the 5' RACE reads and lists one entry per CDR3 protein. The data hold about 70,000 distinct CDR3 sequences, with about 5% observed a single time. Sequencing used PBMCs. The receptors stem from a woman aged 70-85 years with multiple sclerosis.

The table lists this clonotype with many counts. V usage is TRBV25-1 and J usage is TRBJ1-1; D is ambiguous. V dropped 3 bases and J dropped 8 bases, with 16 bases sitting between them. There are 14 residues in the CDR3. CDR1 and CDR2 from the germline V gene are MGHDK and SYGVNS. CDR3: CASSDLQSLKEAFF. CDR3 nucleotides: TGTGCCAGCAGTGATTTACAGAGCCTGAAAGAAGCTTTCTTT.

This clonotype showed up many times. The chain couples TRBV4-1 to TRBJ2-5, with D tentatively TRBD2 (6 bases). V was trimmed by 1 base and J by 2 bases, leaving 11 bases between them. The length of the CDR3 is 15 residues. Per the germline V gene, CDR1 is MGHRA and CDR2 is YSYEKL. The CDR3 loop is CASSQGGGKQETQYF. The CDR3 DNA reads TGCGCCAGCAGCCAAGGTGGGGGGAAGCAAGAGACCCAGTACTTC.

There are many counts of this clonotype. V usage is TRBV12-3 or TRBV12-4 and J usage is TRBJ2-7, with D possibly TRBD2 on 5 matching bases. Trimming took 6 bases from V and 4 from J, leaving 13 bases between them. The CDR3 has 13 amino acids. The CDR3 region is CASRSAGGYEQYF. The CDR3 bases are TGTGCCAGCAGATCCGCGGGTGGTTACGAGCAGTACTTC.

The gene calls are TRBV6-2 or TRBV6-3 and TRBJ2-3; 9 bases match TRBD2. CDR1 is MNHEY and CDR2 is SVGEGT in the germline V gene. J was trimmed by 4 bases and V by 7 bases; bases with no gene match: 6. This CDR3 spans 14 amino acids. In nucleotides, the CDR3 is TGTGCCAGCAATCCTAGCGGGAAGTCAGATACGCAGTATTTT. It specifies CASNPSGKSDTQYF.

This clonotype was seen at least ten times. The rearrangement links TRBV12-3 or TRBV12-4 to TRBJ2-3; 8 bases align to TRBD2. V trimming: 4 bases; J trimming: 0 bases; junction bases outside the gene matches: 3. The CDR3 loop spans 15 amino acids. As DNA, the CDR3 is TGTGCCAGCAGTTACCTAGCGGGTAGCACAGATACGCAGTATTTT. This sequence encodes CASSYLAGSTDTQYF.

The V gene is TRBV6-2 or TRBV6-3, the J gene TRBJ1-1, with D perhaps matching TRBD1 (5 bases). This CDR3 contains 14 residues. The V end was cut by 6 bases, the J end by 5 bases, with 16 bases between. The germline V gene encodes CDR1 MNHEY and CDR2 SVGEGT. CDR3 DNA sequence: TGTGCCAGCAGGGGAGGGGAGCTGAGGACTGAAGCTTTCTTT. It encodes CASRGGELRTEAFF.

This clonotype was seen many times. The genes are TRBV15 and TRBJ1-1; D gene uncertain. The germline gives CDR1 LNHNV, CDR2 YYDKDF (reference sequence). V was cut by 3 bases and J by 1 base, with 9 bases left in between. The CDR3 is 14 residues long. As DNA, the CDR3 is TGTGCCACCAGCAGTCCCGCGGGGAACACTGAAGCTTTCTTT. Protein sequence: CATSSPAGNTEAFF.

This clonotype occurred many times. The rearrangement joins TRBV15 to TRBJ2-7, with 8 positions matching TRBD1. The CDR3 covers 15 residues. The germline CDR1 and CDR2 sequences are LNHNV and YYDKDF (reference sequence). With V trimmed by 0 bases and J by 6 bases, 7 bases remained unmatched. The CDR3 loop is CATSRDWAGTGEQYF. As DNA, the CDR3 is TGTGCCACCAGCAGAGATTGGGCAGGGACAGGCGAGCAGTACTTC.

This clonotype was counted many times. This sequence joins TRBV7-2 and TRBJ1-6; TRBD1 is a possible D gene (5 bases). This CDR3 is built from 14 residues. V lost 6 bases and J lost 0, with 6 bases in between. Germline lookup yields CDR1 SGHTA and CDR2 FQGNSA. The CDR3 protein is CASRGGSYNSPLHF. The CDR3 nucleotides are TGTGCCAGCAGGGGGGGCTCCTATAATTCACCCCTCCACTTT.

This clonotype was recorded many times. The rearrangement links TRBV7-2 to TRBJ2-1; D is unresolved. The germline CDR1 and CDR2 sequences are SGHTA and FQGNSA. The V end lost 2 bases, the J end lost 8 bases, and 4 bases lay between the germline ends. This CDR3 contains 11 residues. The CDR3 bases are TGTGCCAGCAGCTTATCGGATGAGCAGTTCTTC. It translates to CASSLSDEQFF.

In its sample, this clonotype was seen many times. V gene TRBV12-3 or TRBV12-4 combines with J gene TRBJ1-2; 8 nucleotides align to TRBD1. Unmatched junction bases numbered 5, after V lost 3 bases and J lost 8 bases. CDR3 length equals 13 residues. The CDR3 protein is CASSFKQGGGYTF. For the CDR3, the DNA is TGTGCCAGCAGTTTTAAACAGGGGGGCGGCTACACCTTC.

This clonotype was seen repeatedly, ten times or more. The rearrangement uses TRBV5-5 and TRBJ2-2; tentatively, D is TRBD1 (6 bases). The CDR3 contains 17 residues. V was pared by 3 bases and J by 4 bases, with 19 bases between. Germline V gene data show CDR1 as SGHKS and CDR2 as YYEKEE (reference sequence). The CDR3 nucleotides read TGTGCCAGCAGCTCCCGGTTTTCAACAGGGACCACCGGGGAGCTGTTTTTT. Translated, it gives CASSSRFSTGTTGELFF.

This clonotype has a count of ten or more. The chain employs TRBV20-1 and TRBJ2-7, with 9 bases matching TRBD2. The CDR3 spans 18 residues. CDR1 and CDR2 from the germline V gene are DFQATT and SNEGSKA (reference sequence). V lost 0 bases to trimming and J lost 3 bases; unmatched junction nucleotides: 15. CDR3: CSARDSVTGSGRYYEQYF. For the CDR3, the DNA is TGCAGTGCTAGAGATTCTGTAACGGGTAGCGGGAGATACTACGAGCAGTACTTC.

This clonotype was counted ten times or more. This chain joins TRBV7-9 and TRBJ2-1, with 13 bases identical to TRBD2. The ends lost 5 bases at V and 2 bases at J; junction bases unmatched: 9. This CDR3 is 18 amino acids long. From germline, CDR1 is SEHNR and CDR2 FQNEAQ (reference sequence). This chain's CDR3 is CASSGRTSGREAYNEQFF. The CDR3 coding sequence is TGTGCCAGCAGCGGACGGACTAGCGGGAGAGAAGCCTACAATGAGCAGTTCTTC.

This clonotype was detected ten times or more. The chain has TRBV7-2 and TRBJ1-4, with no clear D. The CDR3 has 14 amino acids. V was clipped by 4 bases and J by 6 bases, with 12 bases between them. CDR1 and CDR2 (germline): SGHTA, FQGNSA. The CDR3 DNA sequence: TGTGCCAGCAGCTCAAAAGGGAGTCATGAAAAACTGTTTTTT. It encodes CASSSKGSHEKLFF.

This clonotype was recorded at least ten times. The chain uses TRBV5-1 and TRBJ2-2, with unresolved D. Germline V gives CDR1 SGHRS, CDR2 YFSETQ. V was clipped by 4 bases and J by 4 bases, with 17 bases between them. The CDR3 extends over 16 amino acids. The CDR3 DNA reads TGCGCCAGCAGCCCCTCGCTAGATTCGGGCACCGGGGAGCTGTTTTTT. As protein: CASSPSLDSGTGELFF.

This clonotype was seen a few times. At one end, the junction sequence differs from germline, possibly due to a read error. The rearrangement links TRBV11-2 to TRBJ1-1; TRBD1 matches 7 bases. This CDR3 has 12 residues. Germline V CDR1 and CDR2: SGHAT, FQNNGV. This CDR3 is CDSSLGTVGAFF. CDR3 sequence (DNA): TGTGACAGCAGCTTAGGGACAGTTGGAGCTTTCTTT.

This clonotype was seen ten or more times. CDR3 region: CSARKLASSSYEQYF. The CDR3, as DNA: TGCAGTGCTAGGAAACTAGCGTCGAGCTCCTACGAGCAGTACTTC. The rearrangement uses TRBV20-1 and TRBJ2-7; 7 bases align to TRBD2. The CDR3 is 15 residues long. CDR1 DFQATT and CDR2 SNEGSKA come from the germline V gene (reference sequence). V dropped 3 bases and J dropped 0; count of bases not matched to a gene: 8.

This clonotype was seen many times. The chain links TRBV4-3 to TRBJ1-4; 12 nucleotides line up with TRBD1. After removal of 2 bases from V and 2 bases from J, the junction contained 6 bases not matched to a gene. CDR3 length: 18 residues. Germline-derived CDR1 and CDR2 are LGHNA and YSLEER. The CDR3 sequence: CASSQKGGTGGTNEKLFF. CDR3 nucleotide sequence: TGCGCCAGCAGCCAAAAGGGAGGGACAGGGGGCACTAATGAAAAACTGTTTTTT.

This clonotype was picked up many times. The genes are TRBV3-1 and TRBJ1-2; 7 positions match TRBD1. This CDR3 has 16 residues. The V segment lost 4 bases and the J segment 4 bases; nucleotides outside the gene matches: 12. The germline gives CDR1 LGHDT, CDR2 YNNKEL (reference sequence). DNA for the CDR3: TGTGCCAGCAGCCGGGGGACAGAAGGCCGTCTCTATGGCTACACCTTC. Protein product: CASSRGTEGRLYGYTF.

This clonotype was observed at least ten times. This chain uses TRBV20-1 with TRBJ2-3; tentative D call: TRBD2 (5 bases). The CDR3 spans 14 residues. Germline V gene data show CDR1 as DFQATT and CDR2 as SNEGSKA (reference sequence). The V end lost 1 base, the J end lost 2 bases, and 10 bases lay between the germline ends. The CDR3 loop reads CSARGQRPTDTQYF. The CDR3 DNA is TGCAGTGCTAGAGGTCAGCGGCCCACAGATACGCAGTATTTT.

Ten or more counts support this clonotype. The chain employs TRBV6-5 and TRBJ2-1; TRBD2 matches at 14 bases. J was trimmed by 6 bases and V by 4 bases; bases with no gene match: 11. This CDR3 is built from 18 residues. Germline values: CDR1 MNHEY, CDR2 SVGAGI. CDR3 sequence: CASSSLTSGRGYSNEQFF. CDR3 nucleotide sequence: TGTGCCAGCAGTTCCCTGACTAGCGGGAGGGGGTATTCCAATGAGCAGTTCTTC.

This clonotype occurred many times. The J gene is TRBJ2-2, the V gene TRBV20-1; D is uncertain. The CDR3 runs to 12 residues. Germline V gene lookup returns CDR1 DFQATT and CDR2 SNEGSKA (reference sequence). V was pared by 7 bases and J by 1 base, with 7 bases between. The CDR3 reads CSGAGNTGELFF. For the CDR3, the DNA is TGCAGTGGTGCAGGGAACACCGGGGAGCTGTTTTTT.

Details on this clonotype: One end of the junction does not line up with germline, which may come from a read error. The chain joins TRBV12-3 or TRBV12-4 to TRBJ1-5; D might be TRBD1 (6 bases). The CDR3 contains 15 residues. CDR3 DNA: TGTGCCAGCAGCCTCAATACAGGGAGCAATAAGACCCAGAATTTT. Translated, it gives CASSLNTGSNKTQNF.

This clonotype was counted between two and nine times. The V and J genes are TRBV5-1 and TRBJ2-2; TRBD2 matches 7 bases. Germline V gene data show CDR1 as SGHRS and CDR2 as YFSETQ. There are 15 residues in the CDR3. Trimming removed 1 base from V and 2 bases from J; junction bases left unmatched: 2. This CDR3 is CASSLTSVNTGELFF. The CDR3 DNA reads TGCGCCAGCAGCTTGACTAGCGTAAACACCGGGGAGCTGTTTTTT.